This T cell receptor beta chain was sequenced in a study of CD8+ T cells in alopecia areata. Overall study context: Grafted skin came from C3H/HeJ donors with spontaneous alopecia (roughly 6-12 months old) and was placed on roughly 7-11-week-old female C3H/HeJ mice.

This clone appeared a few times. The antigen remains undetermined. Mouse gene names apply. Read coverage stops 4 residues before the CDR3 terminus; the germline J gene supplies the remainder. Following RNA extraction, reverse transcription yielded cDNA that acted as the sequencing template. TCRdb keeps only in-frame clones here, not all; method: immunoSEQ multiplex PCR. This sample comprises approximately 110,000 clones, none seen once only. Findings of the study overall: It was less clear whether patients shared TCRs than it was in mice, possibly because of HLA.

J gave up 1 base and V 1 base, and 4 bases lay outside the gene matches. The CDR3 is 15 residues long. Per germline, CDR1 NNHDY and CDR2 SYVADS. The chain couples TRBV13-3 to TRBJ1-1; 7 bases align to TRBD1. The TCR comes from a C3H/HeJ mouse with alopecia areata. Mouse MHC haplotype: H2-k. Sequenced sample: lesional skin. The CDR3 protein is CASSDYWDRNTEVFF. The covered CDR3 bases are TGTGCCAGCAGTGATTACTGGGACAGAAACACA.